Listed below are T cell receptor beta chains from one sample, sequenced in a study of blood T cell repertoires in COVID-19. Data came from immunoSEQ multiplex PCR; TCRdb stores just in-frame clones and leaves some out. The sample records some 340,000 clones, more than 90% being singletons. Sequenced sample: PBMCs or T cells enriched from blood (not recorded which). These receptors all come from a woman in her thirties who had been exposed to COVID-19. The CDR3 runs from the conserved cysteine through the conserved F or W. A D gene is named only where the DNA matches it firmly. Rows may omit the clone size; those that give it use once, few, many or a size class.

abundance,v_gene,d_gene,j_gene,CDR3nt,CDR3aa
.,TRBV9,.,TRBJ1-6,TGTGCCAGCAGCGCGACAGATAATTCACCCCTCCACTTT,CASSATDNSPLHF
.,TRBV28,TRBD1,TRBJ1-1,TGTGCCAGCAGTTCCCCGATGACAGGGAAAACTGAAGCTTTCTTT,CASSSPMTGKTEAFF
.,TRBV11-2,.,TRBJ1-2,TGTGCCAGCAGCTCAGCGAGAGGCAACTATGGCTACACCTTC,CASSSARGNYGYTF
.,TRBV7-8,.,TRBJ1-1,TGTGCCAGCAGCTTAGCCCTTTCCTTGACAGGAGAGAAGAACACTGAAGCTTTCTTT,CASSLALSLTGEKNTEAFF
.,TRBV6-1,.,TRBJ1-3,TGTGCCAGCAGTGAAGCGCGGGTATTAACTGGAAACACCATATATTTT,CASSEARVLTGNTIYF
.,TRBV13,TRBD2,TRBJ2-6,TGTGCCAGCAGCTTAGATGGGACTAGAGTCTCTGGGGCCAACGTCCTGACTTTC,CASSLDGTRVSGANVLTF
.,TRBV30,.,TRBJ1-2,TGTGCCTGGACCAACAAGGGGCCATTCTATGGCTACACCTTC,CAWTNKGPFYGYTF
.,TRBV13,.,TRBJ2-7,TGTGCCAGCAACAAGGGGCCTTCAGTCTACGAGCAGTACTTC,CASNKGPSVYEQYF
.,TRBV5-5,.,TRBJ1-4,TGTGCCAGCAGCTTTACTACAGGGAAAAATGAAAAACTGTTTTTT,CASSFTTGKNEKLFF
.,TRBV3-1/TRBV3-2,.,TRBJ2-7,TGTGCCAGCAGCCAAGAGTACGGAGGGCCGACCTACGAGCAGTACTTC,CASSQEYGGPTYEQYF
.,TRBV12-3/TRBV12-4,.,TRBJ2-7,TGTGCCAGCTTATATTTCTCCCGTTACGAGCAGTACTTC,CASLYFSRYEQYF
.,TRBV27,TRBD2,TRBJ2-3,TGTGCCAGCAGTCCCACACTCGTGCGGGGGGACCGCACAGATACGCAGTATTTT,CASSPTLVRGDRTDTQYF
.,TRBV27,.,TRBJ1-1,TGTGCCAGCAGTTTACAGGCAAGGAACACTGAAGCTTTCTTT,CASSLQARNTEAFF
.,TRBV30,.,TRBJ1-1,TGTGCCTGGAACATGAACACTGAAGCTTTCTTT,CAWNMNTEAFF
.,TRBV15,TRBD1,TRBJ1-2,TGTGCCACCAGCAGCTCTCCGGGACAGAAAAAAGATGGCTACACCTTC,CATSSSPGQKKDGYTF
.,TRBV20-1,.,TRBJ2-1,TGCAGTGCTAGTTTACTAGGGAACCACAATGAGCAGTTCTTC,CSASLLGNHNEQFF
.,TRBV3-1/TRBV3-2,.,TRBJ2-3,TGTGCCAGCAGCCTCCCGTCCGATACGCAGTATTTT,CASSLPSDTQYF
.,TRBV6-5,.,TRBJ2-2,TGTGCCAGCCCCCCCCCAGGTGACCCCGGGGAGCTGTTTTTT,CASPPPGDPGELFF
few,TRBV2,.,TRBJ1-1,TGTGCCAGCAGATGGGGGCGTAGCACTGAAGCTTTCTTT,CASRWGRSTEAFF
.,TRBV5-4,.,TRBJ2-2,TGTGCCAGCAGCTTGGCTAGCGTCGGTTCCGGGGAGCTGTTTTTT,CASSLASVGSGELFF
.,TRBV4-3,TRBD1,TRBJ1-2,TGCGCCAGCAGCCAAATCGGGACAGGGTTAGACTACACCTTC,CASSQIGTGLDYTF
.,TRBV5-1,.,TRBJ2-7,TGCGCCAGCAGCTCCGTGACTACCTCTCAATCCTACGAGCAGTACTTC,CASSSVTTSQSYEQYF
.,TRBV4-1,TRBD1,TRBJ2-7,TGCGCCAGCAGCCTTGGACAGGAGTCCTACGAGCAGTACTTC,CASSLGQESYEQYF
once,TRBV6-5,.,TRBJ2-3,TGTGCCAGCAGTTACTCGATGTCCAGCGCCACAGATACGCAGTATTTT,CASSYSMSSATDTQYF
.,TRBV29-1,.,TRBJ1-2,TGCAGCGTCGAACCAGCTAACTATGGCTACACCTTC,CSVEPANYGYTF
.,TRBV4-1,TRBD1,TRBJ1-1,TGCGCCAGCAGCAAAGACAGGGCCGGCGGCACTGAAGCTTTCTTT,CASSKDRAGGTEAFF
.,TRBV5-1,.,TRBJ2-5,TGCGCCAGCAGTTCCAGGGTCCCCCAAGAGACCCAGTACTTC,CASSSRVPQETQYF
.,TRBV27,TRBD1,TRBJ1-2,TGTGCCAGCAGTTTACAGGGGGCTCGTGGCTATGGCTACACCTTC,CASSLQGARGYGYTF
.,TRBV9,TRBD1,TRBJ2-7,TGTGCCAGCAGCGTAGCTACGGGACAGGGGGACGAGCAGTACTTC,CASSVATGQGDEQYF
.,TRBV7-2,TRBD2,TRBJ2-1,TGTGCCAGCAGAAGCGGGGGGAGCTCCTACAATGAGCAGTTCTTC,CASRSGGSSYNEQFF
.,TRBV6-1,TRBD1,TRBJ1-5,TGTGCCAGCAGTGATCCGGGACAGAGGAATCAGCCCCAGCATTTT,CASSDPGQRNQPQHF
.,TRBV19,.,TRBJ1-6,TGTGCCAGTAGTATCATTTCGGGCAGGGGTTCACCCCTCCACTTT,CASSIISGRGSPLHF
.,TRBV7-2,TRBD1,TRBJ1-4,TGTGCCAGCAGCCAGACAGGGGTATTACCTAATGAAAAACTGTTTTTT,CASSQTGVLPNEKLFF
.,TRBV6-1,TRBD1,TRBJ1-1,TGTGCCAGCAGTGAACTCACGAGGGGGCCAGGGACTGAAGCTTTCTTT,CASSELTRGPGTEAFF
.,TRBV19,.,TRBJ1-1,TGTGCCAGTCGAGGGGGGGCATGGACTGAAGCTTTCTTT,CASRGGAWTEAFF
.,TRBV5-1,.,TRBJ1-2,TGCGCCAGCAGTTTGCCACAGGCGAACTATGGCTACACCTTC,CASSLPQANYGYTF
once,TRBV11-2,.,TRBJ1-3,TGTGCCAGCAGCTTAGTCGTTGGGAGTAGGGGAAACACCATATATTTT,CASSLVVGSRGNTIYF
.,TRBV10-2,TRBD2,TRBJ2-5,TGCGCCAGCAGCAAAAAAAGCTTCGGGGGGGCTACTGAGACCCAGTACTTC,CASSKKSFGGATETQYF
.,TRBV5-4,TRBD1,TRBJ1-2,TGTGCCAGCAGCCCGCGGGACAGGGGTCTTTCTAACTATGGCTACACCTTC,CASSPRDRGLSNYGYTF
.,TRBV10-3,TRBD1,TRBJ1-1,TGTGCCATCAGTCAGACAGGGGCTGAAGCTTTCTTT,CAISQTGAEAFF
.,TRBV11-1,.,TRBJ2-1,TGTGCCAGCAGCTTAGGAATCGGAGGGAATGAGCAGTTCTTC,CASSLGIGGNEQFF
.,TRBV28,TRBD1,TRBJ1-1,TGTGCCAGCACTCGGTTAGGGGGCTCGAACACTGAAGCTTTCTTT,CASTRLGGSNTEAFF
.,TRBV9,.,TRBJ2-5,TGTGCCAGCAGCGTAGCTCCAACGGTTAGGACCCAGTACTTC,CASSVAPTVRTQYF
.,TRBV11-2,.,TRBJ1-1,TGTGCCAGCAGACGGTTGGGGCCAGGGAACACTGAAGCTTTCTTT,CASRRLGPGNTEAFF
.,TRBV6-2/TRBV6-3,TRBD1,TRBJ2-7,TGTGCCAGCAGCACTGCTCCGGGACAGGTGACCTACGAGCAGTACTTC,CASSTAPGQVTYEQYF
.,TRBV28,.,TRBJ2-7,TGTGCCAGCAGTTTAGCCCCCCTGGCCCGAGGTTCCGAGCAGTACTTC,CASSLAPLARGSEQYF
.,TRBV6-1,.,TRBJ2-3,TGTGCCAGCAGTGAAGTTCCCCCTCTTACAGATACGCAGTATTTT,CASSEVPPLTDTQYF
.,TRBV9,.,TRBJ2-1,TGTGCCAGCAGCCCTCGACAGAGTTCTGCCTACAATGAGCAGTTCTTC,CASSPRQSSAYNEQFF
.,TRBV18,.,TRBJ2-1,TGTGCCAGCTCACGGGGACAAGCCTACAATGAGCAGTTCTTC,CASSRGQAYNEQFF
.,TRBV5-4,TRBD1,TRBJ2-5,TGTGCCAGCAGCGCGTGGGTGGGGACAGGGGAAGAGACCCAGTACTTC,CASSAWVGTGEETQYF
.,TRBV2,.,TRBJ2-7,TGTGCCAGCGTTCGAAGAGGGAGCTCCTACGAGCAGTACTTC,CASVRRGSSYEQYF
.,TRBV19,.,TRBJ2-2,TGTGCCAGTATGTTTGGCCCGAACACCGGGGAGCTGTTTTTT,CASMFGPNTGELFF
.,TRBV5-4,TRBD1,TRBJ2-3,TGTGCCAGCAGCCCGGGACAGGGGGCGCATCTCACAGATACGCAGTATTTT,CASSPGQGAHLTDTQYF
.,TRBV10-2,TRBD1,TRBJ1-1,TGCGCCAGCAGTGAGAAGGGACAGATCATGAACACTGAAGCTTTCTTT,CASSEKGQIMNTEAFF
.,TRBV5-1,.,TRBJ2-7,TGCGCCAGCAGGTTAGCGGATGAGCAGTACTTC,CASRLADEQYF